The sequence of this T cell receptor (beta chain) was determined in a study of PD-1 blockade in classical Hodgkin lymphoma. Study observations and caveats: Newly diagnosed patients were reported to exhibit reduced baseline TCR diversity relative to healthy donors.

This table comes from immunoSEQ multiplex PCR, and its TCRdb copy is limited to in-frame clones, with some not included. The sample has about 36,000 clones, 60% to 80% seen once. Every patient had relapsed following autologous stem cell transplantation, and cohorts differed in brentuximab vedotin exposure. V lost 6 bases and J lost 0; bases outside the gene matches: 15. Germline V gene lookup returns CDR1 SQVTM and CDR2 ANQGSEA. This CDR3 has 17 residues. As concerns this clone: The target antigen is unknown.

This sequence was found in a human donor with classical Hodgkin lymphoma. Here the sequenced sample was peripheral blood mononuclear cells (PBMCs), taken before the second cycle of nivolumab. The chain recombines TRBV29-1 with TRBJ1-1; 8 bases are a match to TRBD1. Here the CDR3 DNA reads TGCAGCGTCCGGATAGACAGGGGCGGATGGATGAACACTGAAGCTTTCTTT. It encodes CSVRIDRGGWMNTEAFF. Full variable domain (rest looked up from reference TRBV29-1 and TRBJ1-1): SAVISQKPSRDICQRGTSLTIQCQVDSQVTMMFWYRQQPGQSLTLIATANQGSEATYESGFVIDKFPISRPNLTFSTLTVSNMSPEDSSIYLCSVRIDRGGWMNTEAFFGQGTRLTVV.